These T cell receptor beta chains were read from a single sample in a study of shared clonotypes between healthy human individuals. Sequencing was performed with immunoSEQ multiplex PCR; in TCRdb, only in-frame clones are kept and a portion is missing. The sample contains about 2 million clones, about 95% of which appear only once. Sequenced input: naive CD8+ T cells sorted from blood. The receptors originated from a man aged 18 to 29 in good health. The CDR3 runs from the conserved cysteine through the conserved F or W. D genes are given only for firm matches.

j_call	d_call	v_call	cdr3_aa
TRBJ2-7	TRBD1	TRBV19	CASRDRDRSYEQYF
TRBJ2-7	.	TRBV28	CASSSTYEQYF
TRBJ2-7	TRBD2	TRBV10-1	CASSESRLAGDEQYF
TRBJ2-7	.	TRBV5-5	CASSLAGPQGSYEQYF
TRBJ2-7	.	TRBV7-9	CASSPAKEGYSYEQYF
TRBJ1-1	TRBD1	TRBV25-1	CASGDRLFEAFF
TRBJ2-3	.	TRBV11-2	CASSLDWDADTQYF
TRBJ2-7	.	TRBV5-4	CASSDIFQGRYEQYF
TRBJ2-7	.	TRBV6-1	CASSEARMGAYEQYF
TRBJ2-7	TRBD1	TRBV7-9	CASSTSTGFKAYEQYF
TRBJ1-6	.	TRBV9	CASSPGQNSPLHF
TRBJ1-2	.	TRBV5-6	CASSPGRFYSNYGYTF
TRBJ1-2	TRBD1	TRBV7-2	CASSPSSGGIRDYGYTF
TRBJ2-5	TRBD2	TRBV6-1	CASSEGPGGQETQYF
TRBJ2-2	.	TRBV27	CASSFLMASNTGELFF
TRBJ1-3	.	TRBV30	CAWSGLDGSSGNTIYF
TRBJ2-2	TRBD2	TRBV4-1	CASSQELVLAGVNGGYSGELFF
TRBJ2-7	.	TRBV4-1	CASSQDWARFVYEQYF
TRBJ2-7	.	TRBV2	CASSDSSPSYEQYF
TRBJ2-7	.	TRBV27	CASSPLGDHEQYF
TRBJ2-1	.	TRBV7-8	CASSLTLIGAYNEQFF
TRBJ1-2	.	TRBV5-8	CASSLGPNSNYGYTF
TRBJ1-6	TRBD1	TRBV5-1	CASSLEGQEIASPLHF
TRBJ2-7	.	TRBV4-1	CASSLQSSYEQYF
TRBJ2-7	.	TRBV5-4	CASSWGTEFSYEQYF
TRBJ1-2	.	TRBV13	CASSHMNAGDGYTF
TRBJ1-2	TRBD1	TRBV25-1	CASRTGGDGYTF
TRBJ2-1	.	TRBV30	CAWSVSGEQFF
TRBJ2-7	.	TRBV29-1	CSVGDTVGVLDEQYF
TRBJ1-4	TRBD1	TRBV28	CASSRGQGAWNEKLFF
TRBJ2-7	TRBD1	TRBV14	CASRSTGDLSYEQYF
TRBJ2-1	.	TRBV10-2	CASRDANEQFF
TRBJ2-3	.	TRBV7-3	CASSPYGGNTDTQYF
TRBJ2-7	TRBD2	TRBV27	CASRGLAGVGEQYF
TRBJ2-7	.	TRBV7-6	CASSLGDSAYEQYF
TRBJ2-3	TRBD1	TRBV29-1	CSVEDPGTDTDTQYF
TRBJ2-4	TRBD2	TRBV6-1	CASSALQAGEGKNIQYF
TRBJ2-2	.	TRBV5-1	CASSLGQTNTGELFF
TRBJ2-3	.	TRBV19	CASSLGISADTQYF
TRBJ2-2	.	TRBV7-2	CASSLPNTGELFF
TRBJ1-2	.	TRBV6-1	CASSEAGGWGYGYTF